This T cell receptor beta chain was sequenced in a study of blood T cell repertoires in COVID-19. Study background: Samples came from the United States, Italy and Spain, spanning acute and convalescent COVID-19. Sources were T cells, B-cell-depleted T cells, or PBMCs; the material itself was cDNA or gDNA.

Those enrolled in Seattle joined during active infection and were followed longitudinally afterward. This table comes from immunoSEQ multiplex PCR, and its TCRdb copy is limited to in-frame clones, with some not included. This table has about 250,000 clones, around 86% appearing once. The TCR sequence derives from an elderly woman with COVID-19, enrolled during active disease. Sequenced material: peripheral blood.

The CDR3 DNA reads TGCGCCAGCAGCCGGGGGGTTGGGACTTCGTACGAGCAGTACGTC. This sequence encodes CASSRGVGTSYEQYV. The chain couples TRBV5-1 to TRBJ2-7; 7 nucleotides line up with TRBD2. CDR1 is SGHRS and CDR2 is YFSETQ in the germline V gene. CDR3 length: 15 amino acids. Germline trimming cut 4 bases from V and 4 bases from J; bases unmatched to any gene: 11.